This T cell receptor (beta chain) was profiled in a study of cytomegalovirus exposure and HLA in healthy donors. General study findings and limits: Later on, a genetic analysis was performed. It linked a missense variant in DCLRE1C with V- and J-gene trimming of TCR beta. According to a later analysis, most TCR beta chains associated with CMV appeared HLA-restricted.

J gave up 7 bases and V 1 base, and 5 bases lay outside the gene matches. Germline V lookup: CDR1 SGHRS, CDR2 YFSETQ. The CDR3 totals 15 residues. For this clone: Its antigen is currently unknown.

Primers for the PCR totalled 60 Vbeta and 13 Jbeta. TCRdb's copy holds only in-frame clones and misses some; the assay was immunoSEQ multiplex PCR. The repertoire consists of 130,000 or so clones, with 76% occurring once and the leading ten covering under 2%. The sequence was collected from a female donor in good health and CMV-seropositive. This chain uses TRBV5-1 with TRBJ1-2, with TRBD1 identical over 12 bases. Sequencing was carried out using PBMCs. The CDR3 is CASSLRGQGASGYTF. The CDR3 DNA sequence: TGCGCCAGCAGCTTGAGGGGACAGGGGGCTAGTGGCTACACCTTC.